Listed here are 9 T cell receptor beta chains from one sample, sequenced in a study of cytomegalovirus exposure and HLA in healthy donors. TCRdb keeps only in-frame clones here, not all; method: immunoSEQ multiplex PCR. The sample holds roughly 60,000 clones; 92% are singletons and the top ten take about 1.2%. Material for sequencing was PBMCs. The receptors originated from a woman between 18 and 30 years old in good health and CMV-seronegative.

The chain couples TRBV5-1 to TRBJ2-1, with TRBD2 matching 11 bases. The CDR3 spans 18 residues. The germline V gene encodes CDR1 SGHRS and CDR2 YFSETQ. J was trimmed by 4 bases and V by 0 bases; bases with no gene match: 9. The CDR3 reads CASSLVWGGLADYNEQFF. DNA of the CDR3: TGCGCCAGCAGCTTGGTGTGGGGGGGACTAGCGGATTACAATGAGCAGTTCTTC. Full variable domain (rest looked up from reference TRBV5-1 and TRBJ2-1): KAGVTQTPRYLIKTRGQQVTLSCSPISGHRSVSWYQQTPGQGLQFLFEYFSETQRNKGNFPGRFSGRQFSNSRSEMNVSTLELGDSALYLCASSLVWGGLADYNEQFFGPGTRLTVL.

The V and J genes are TRBV21-1 and TRBJ1-2; TRBD1 is the table's D call, not checked against the DNA. TRBV21-1 is flagged as a pseudogene. This CDR3 region has 13 residues. The CDR3 region has the DNA TGTGCCAGCAGCAGCAGGGTTAACTATGGCTACACCTTC. Residues: CASSSRVNYGYTF.

The chain links TRBV11-2 to TRBJ2-1; 10 nucleotides agree with TRBD2. Germline V lookup: CDR1 SGHAT, CDR2 FQNNGV. CDR3 length: 16 residues. Trimming cost V 0 bases and J 4 bases; bases outside gene matches: 3. CDR3 DNA: TGTGCCAGCAGCTTAGAAGATAGCGGGGGGTACAATGAGCAGTTCTTC. Its protein product is CASSLEDSGGYNEQFF. The full variable domain, in which reference TRBV11-2 and TRBJ2-1 provide the parts outside the CDR3, is EAGVAQSPRYKIIEKRQSVAFWCNPISGHATLYWYQQILGQGPKLLIQFQNNGVVDDSQLPKDRFSAERLKGVDSTLKIQPAKLEDSAVYLCASSLEDSGGYNEQFFGPGTRLTVL.

V gene TRBV10-2 combines with J gene TRBJ2-3, with D possibly being TRBD2 (6 bases). Germline V gene data show CDR1 as WSHSY and CDR2 as SAAADI. This CDR3 comprises 13 residues. The germline V and J ends were trimmed by 9 bases and 6 bases, with 16 bases remaining between them. CDR3 DNA sequence: TGCGCCAGTAACGGGAGAGGGGAGGATACGCAGTATTTT. Translation gives CASNGRGEDTQYF.

The gene calls are TRBV7-2 and TRBJ1-2; possibly TRBD1 for D (6 bases). V lost 5 bases to trimming and J lost 11 bases, with 15 bases between them. This CDR3 has 12 residues. The germline V gene encodes CDR1 SGHTA and CDR2 FQGNSA. The CDR3 DNA is TGTGCCAGCAGCCTCCCCAGGGGAGGGTACACCTTC. Translating it yields CASSLPRGGYTF.

The V and J genes are TRBV2 and TRBJ1-6; 8 bases match TRBD1. V lost 4 bases, J lost 5 bases, and 1 base stayed unmatched. This CDR3 comprises 14 residues. Germline CDR1 is SNHLY and CDR2 is FYNNEI. The DNA of the CDR3 is TGTGCCAGCAGTGTACAGGGGGATAATTCACCCCTCCACTTT. Its protein product is CASSVQGDNSPLHF.

The CDR3 nucleotides read TGTGCCAGTAGTGACCGGGTCGCCGGGAGTGAAAAACTGTTTTTT. Translated, it gives CASSDRVAGSEKLFF. V is TRBV19 and J is TRBJ1-4; no clear D. Trimming removed 5 bases from V and 7 bases from J, with 17 bases in between. CDR1 is LNHDA and CDR2 is SQIVND in the germline V gene (reference sequence). The CDR3 spans 15 residues.

This chain connects TRBV7-9 to TRBJ2-1; the match to TRBD2 covers 9 bases. The germline CDR1 and CDR2 sequences are SEHNR and FQNEAQ (reference sequence). There are 15 residues in the CDR3. The V segment lost 3 bases and the J segment 7 bases; nucleotides outside the gene matches: 7. CDR3 amino acids: CASSFSSGGPNEQFF. In nucleotides, the CDR3 is TGTGCCAGCAGCTTTAGCAGCGGGGGGCCGAATGAGCAGTTCTTC.

The gene calls are TRBV7-6 and TRBJ2-1; TRBD1 might be the D (6 bases). The CDR3 has 13 amino acids. Looked up from germline, CDR1 is SGHVS and CDR2 is FNYEAQ. V was trimmed by 4 bases and J by 8 bases, leaving 12 bases between them. The CDR3 DNA sequence: TGTGCCAGCAGCTCCCCGGACAGACATGAGCAGTTCTTC. Its translation is CASSSPDRHEQFF.